This is a list of T cell receptor beta chains from one sample in a study of cytomegalovirus exposure and HLA in healthy donors. Repertoires were generated with immunoSEQ multiplex PCR, while TCRdb's copy carries only in-frame clones and drops some. Of roughly 100,000 clones listed, around 70% are singletons. The sequenced material came from PBMCs. Every receptor here comes from a middle-aged man in good health and CMV-seronegative. The CDR3 runs from the conserved cysteine through the conserved F or W. D genes are given only for firm matches. Size tells how often a clone was seen (once, few, many) or the class of an expanded clone, and some rows leave it out.

size,D,J,V,CDR3,DNA
NA,TRBD1,TRBJ1-6,TRBV28,CASRPGQVGSPLHF,TGTGCCAGCAGGCCCGGACAGGTTGGTTCACCCCTCCACTTT
NA,NA,TRBJ2-5,TRBV6-6,CASSYNYETQYF,TGTGCCAGCAGTTACAACTACGAGACCCAGTACTTC
NA,TRBD2,TRBJ2-2,TRBV4-1,CASSQLAGGGTGELFF,TGCGCCAGCAGCCAACTAGCGGGAGGAGGCACCGGGGAGCTGTTTTTT
NA,TRBD1,TRBJ1-4,TRBV28,CASSLPQGVIEMGNEKLFF,TGTGCCAGCAGTTTACCACAGGGGGTAATAGAAATGGGTAATGAAAAACTGTTTTTT
few,TRBD1,TRBJ1-4,TRBV7-9,CSSSRTTGSEKLFF,TGTTCCAGCAGCAGAACGACAGGGTCGGAAAAACTGTTTTTT
NA,TRBD1,TRBJ1-2,TRBV10-3,CAIGPGGRSYGYTF,TGTGCCATCGGACCAGGGGGCAGAAGTTATGGCTACACCTTC
NA,NA,TRBJ1-3,TRBV6-1,CASSQGSPSSGNTIYF,TGTGCCAGCAGTCAAGGGAGCCCAAGCTCTGGAAACACCATATATTTT
NA,NA,TRBJ1-5,TRBV6-1,CASSDRRGGIGNSQPQHF,TGTGCCAGCAGTGATAGGAGGGGAGGGATTGGAAATAGTCAGCCCCAGCATTTT
NA,NA,TRBJ2-7,TRBV7-9,CASSLELVPHEQYF,TGTGCCAGCAGCTTAGAACTAGTCCCACACGAGCAGTACTTC
NA,TRBD2,TRBJ2-3,TRBV4-1,CASSQPVRLAGKDTQYF,TGCGCCAGCAGCCAACCAGTCCGACTAGCGGGAAAAGATACGCAGTATTTT
few,NA,TRBJ2-7,TRBV30,CAWKTVGLLSYEQYF,TGTGCCTGGAAAACGGTCGGACTCCTCTCCTACGAGCAGTACTTC
few,TRBD2,TRBJ2-7,TRBV5-1,CASSLEGSGAYEQYF,TGCGCCAGCAGCTTGGAAGGTAGCGGGGCCTACGAGCAGTACTTC
NA,NA,TRBJ1-1,TRBV4-1,CASSQAFGGATEAFF,TGCGCCAGCAGCCAAGCGTTCGGCGGGGCCACTGAAGCTTTCTTT
NA,NA,TRBJ1-5,TRBV6-5,CASSYDSRNQPQHF,TGTGCCAGCAGTTATGACAGTCGCAATCAGCCCCAGCATTTT
few,TRBD1,TRBJ2-5,TRBV6-1,CASSQGTGGGETQYF,TGTGCCAGCAGTCAAGGGACAGGGGGAGGGGAGACCCAGTACTTC
NA,TRBD2,TRBJ2-3,TRBV29-1,CSARLAGVPDTQYF,TGCAGCGCCCGACTAGCGGGAGTCCCAGATACGCAGTATTTT
NA,NA,TRBJ1-6,TRBV19,CASSERGYANSPLHF,TGTGCCAGTAGTGAAAGGGGGTACGCTAATTCACCCCTCCACTTT
NA,NA,TRBJ2-1,TRBV19,CASSINYNEQFF,TGTGCCAGTAGTATTAATTACAATGAGCAGTTCTTC
few,NA,TRBJ2-5,TRBV27,CASSTVAASQETQYF,TGTGCCAGCAGTACGGTAGCGGCAAGCCAAGAGACCCAGTACTTC
NA,NA,TRBJ2-1,TRBV2,CASSEWTTYNEQFF,TGTGCCAGCAGTGAATGGACAACCTACAATGAGCAGTTCTTC
NA,NA,TRBJ1-1,TRBV30,CAWSHRGGDTEAFF,TGTGCCTGGAGCCACCGGGGGGGGGACACTGAAGCTTTCTTT
few,NA,TRBJ1-1,TRBV7-9,CSSSFPRGMNTEAFF,TGTTCCAGCAGCTTCCCCAGGGGCATGAACACTGAAGCTTTCTTT
NA,NA,TRBJ2-5,TRBV21-1,CASSKIMGARETQYF,TGTGCCAGCAGCAAAATAATGGGGGCGAGGGAGACCCAGTACTTC